The sequence of this TCR beta chain was determined in a study of blood T cell repertoires in COVID-19. Study details: Italy, Spain and the United States were the sources of the convalescent and acute COVID-19 samples.

Between the trimmed V and J ends, which lost 2 bases and 2 bases, there was a span of 7 bases. The germline CDR1 and CDR2 sequences are MGHDK and SYGVNS. This CDR3 has 13 residues. As processed by the authors: Amplifying reference gene primers gave estimates of nucleated cell counts. The method was immunoSEQ multiplex PCR; TCRdb's version includes in-frame clones alone and lacks a portion of them. V, J and clone size are taken as reported in that table, and D and trimming were inferred from the DNA itself. The sample consists of just under 90,000 clones, more than 90% of them appearing once. The sequence was obtained from a man in his sixties with acute or convalescent COVID-19. This chain joins TRBV25-1 and TRBJ2-7; the D is unclear. Sequenced: peripheral blood. The CDR3 is CASSEHSAYEQYF. In DNA, the CDR3 is TGTGCCAGCAGTGAACACTCCGCCTACGAGCAGTACTTC.